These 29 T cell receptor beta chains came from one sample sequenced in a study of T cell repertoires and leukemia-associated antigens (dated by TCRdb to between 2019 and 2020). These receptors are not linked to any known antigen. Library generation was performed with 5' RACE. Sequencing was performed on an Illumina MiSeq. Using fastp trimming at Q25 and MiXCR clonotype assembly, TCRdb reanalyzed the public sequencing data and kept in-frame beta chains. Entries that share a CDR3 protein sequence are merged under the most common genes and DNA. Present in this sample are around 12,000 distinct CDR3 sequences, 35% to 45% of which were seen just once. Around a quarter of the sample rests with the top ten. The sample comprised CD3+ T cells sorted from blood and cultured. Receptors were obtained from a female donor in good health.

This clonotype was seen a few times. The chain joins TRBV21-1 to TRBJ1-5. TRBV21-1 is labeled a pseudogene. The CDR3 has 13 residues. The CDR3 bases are TGTGCCAGCGGCAAAAGGCCAGGAAGAGGCCAGCATTTT. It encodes CASGKRPGRGQHF.

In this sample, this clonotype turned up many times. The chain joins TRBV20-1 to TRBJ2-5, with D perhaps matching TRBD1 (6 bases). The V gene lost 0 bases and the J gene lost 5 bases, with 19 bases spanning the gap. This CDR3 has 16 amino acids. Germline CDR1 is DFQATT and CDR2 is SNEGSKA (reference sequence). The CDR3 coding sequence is TGCAGTGCTAGAGATTGGGCCTCAGGGGACGGGGAGACCCAGTACTTC. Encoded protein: CSARDWASGDGETQYF.

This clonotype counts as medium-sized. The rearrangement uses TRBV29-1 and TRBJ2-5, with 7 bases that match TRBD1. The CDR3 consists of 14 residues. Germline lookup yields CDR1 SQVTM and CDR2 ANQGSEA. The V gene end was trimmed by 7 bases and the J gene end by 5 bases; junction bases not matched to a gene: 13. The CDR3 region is CSASETGIRETQYF. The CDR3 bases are TGCAGCGCTTCCGAGACAGGGATCAGGGAGACCCAGTACTTC.

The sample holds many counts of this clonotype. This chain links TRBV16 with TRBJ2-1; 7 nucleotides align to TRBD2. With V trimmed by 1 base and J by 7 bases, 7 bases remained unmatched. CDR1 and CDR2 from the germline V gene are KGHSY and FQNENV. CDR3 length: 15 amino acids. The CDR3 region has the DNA TGTGCCAGCAGCCAATGGAGGAACGGGAGGAATGAGCAGTTCTTC. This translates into CASSQWRNGRNEQFF.

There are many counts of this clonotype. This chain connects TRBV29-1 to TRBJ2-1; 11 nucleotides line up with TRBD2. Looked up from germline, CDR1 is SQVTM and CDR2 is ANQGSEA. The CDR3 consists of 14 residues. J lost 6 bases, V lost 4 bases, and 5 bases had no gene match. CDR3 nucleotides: TGCAGCGTTGGTACTAGCGGGAGCTTCAATGAGCAGTTCTTC. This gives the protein CSVGTSGSFNEQFF.

The chain's CDR3 is CASSLADGYEQYF. CDR3 bases: TGCGCCAGCAGCTTGGCAGACGGCTACGAGCAGTACTTC. The chain combines TRBV5-1 with TRBJ2-7; D ambiguous. The CDR3 runs to 13 residues. Germline CDR1 SGHRS, CDR2 YFSETQ. The ends were cut back, 0 bases at V and 3 bases at J, with 7 bases in the middle.

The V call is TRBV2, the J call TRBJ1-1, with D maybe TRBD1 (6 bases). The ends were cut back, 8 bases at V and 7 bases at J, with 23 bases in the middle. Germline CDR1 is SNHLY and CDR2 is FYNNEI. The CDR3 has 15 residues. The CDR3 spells CASRRGTGSRGEAFF. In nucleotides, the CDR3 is TGTGCCAGCCGCCGAGGTACAGGGTCTCGAGGTGAAGCTTTCTTT.

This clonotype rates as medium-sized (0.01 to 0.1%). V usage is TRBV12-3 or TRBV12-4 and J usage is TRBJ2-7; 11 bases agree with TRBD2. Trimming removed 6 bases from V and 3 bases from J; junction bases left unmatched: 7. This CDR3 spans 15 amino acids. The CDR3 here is CASRPQGLADYEQYF. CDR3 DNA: TGTGCCAGCAGACCCCAGGGACTAGCGGACTACGAGCAGTACTTC.

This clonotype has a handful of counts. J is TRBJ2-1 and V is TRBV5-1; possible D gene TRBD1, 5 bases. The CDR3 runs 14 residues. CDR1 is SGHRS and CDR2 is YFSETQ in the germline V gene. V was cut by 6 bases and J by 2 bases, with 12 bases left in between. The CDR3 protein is CASTKGRTYNEQFF. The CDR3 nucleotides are TGCGCCAGCACGAAGGGGCGAACCTACAATGAGCAGTTCTTC.

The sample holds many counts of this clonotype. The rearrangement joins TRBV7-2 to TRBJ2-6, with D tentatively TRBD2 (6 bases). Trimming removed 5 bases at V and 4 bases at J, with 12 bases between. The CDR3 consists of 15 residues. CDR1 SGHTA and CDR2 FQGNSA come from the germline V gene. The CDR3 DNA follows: TGTGCCAGCAGCCCCTCGGGAGCCGGGGCCAACGTCCTGACTTTC. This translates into CASSPSGAGANVLTF.

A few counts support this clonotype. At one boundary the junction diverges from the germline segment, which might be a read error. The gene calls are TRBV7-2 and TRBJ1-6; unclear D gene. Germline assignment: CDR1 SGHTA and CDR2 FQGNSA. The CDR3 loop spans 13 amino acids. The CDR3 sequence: CASTENYNSPLRF. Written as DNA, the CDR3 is TGTGCCAGCACGGAAAACTATAATTCGCCCCTCCGCTTT. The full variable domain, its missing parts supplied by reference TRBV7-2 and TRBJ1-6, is GAGVSQSPSNKVTEKGKDVELRCDPISGHTALYWYRQSLGQGLEFLIYFQGNSAPDKSGLPSDRFSAERTGGSVSTLTIQRTQQEDSAVYLCASTENYNSPLRFGNGTRLTVT.

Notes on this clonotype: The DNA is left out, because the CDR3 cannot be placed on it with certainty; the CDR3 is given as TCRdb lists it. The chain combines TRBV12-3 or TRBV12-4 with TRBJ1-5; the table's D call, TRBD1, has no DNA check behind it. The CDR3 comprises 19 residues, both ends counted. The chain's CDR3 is CASSLGQSKLFFGSGTQHF.

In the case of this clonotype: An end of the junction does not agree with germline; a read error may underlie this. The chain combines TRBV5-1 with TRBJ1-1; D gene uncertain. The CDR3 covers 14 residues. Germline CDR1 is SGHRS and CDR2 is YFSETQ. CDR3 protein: CASSLGTWNTEAFF. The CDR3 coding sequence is TGCGCCAGCAGCTTGGGGACGTGGAACACTGAGGCTTTCTTT.

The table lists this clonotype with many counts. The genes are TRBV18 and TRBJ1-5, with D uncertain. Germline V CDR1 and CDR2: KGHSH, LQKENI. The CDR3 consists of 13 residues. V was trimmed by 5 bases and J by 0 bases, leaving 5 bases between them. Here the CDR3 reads CASSKYSNQPQHF. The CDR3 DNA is TGTGCCAGCTCAAAATATAGCAATCAGCCCCAGCATTTT. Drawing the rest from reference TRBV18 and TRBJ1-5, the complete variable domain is NAGVMQNPRHLVRRRGQEARLRCSPMKGHSHVYWYRQLPEEGLKFMVYLQKENIIDESGMPKERFSAEFPKEGPSILRIQQVVRGDSAAYFCASSKYSNQPQHFGDGTRLSIL.

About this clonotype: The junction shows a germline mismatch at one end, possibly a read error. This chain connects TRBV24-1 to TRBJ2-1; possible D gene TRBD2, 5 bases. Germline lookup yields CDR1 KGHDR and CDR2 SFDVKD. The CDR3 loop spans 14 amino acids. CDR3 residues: CATRDRRRRNEQSF. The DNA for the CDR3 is TGCGCCACCAGAGACCGACGGAGGAGGAATGAGCAGTCCTTC.

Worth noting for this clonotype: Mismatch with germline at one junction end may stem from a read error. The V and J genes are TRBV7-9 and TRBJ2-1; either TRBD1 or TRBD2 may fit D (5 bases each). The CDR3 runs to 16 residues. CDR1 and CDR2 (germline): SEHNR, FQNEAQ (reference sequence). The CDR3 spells CASTGTRVGLHDEQFF. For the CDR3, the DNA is TGCGCCAGCACTGGGACCCGTGTGGGCCTACACGATGAGCAGTTCTTC.

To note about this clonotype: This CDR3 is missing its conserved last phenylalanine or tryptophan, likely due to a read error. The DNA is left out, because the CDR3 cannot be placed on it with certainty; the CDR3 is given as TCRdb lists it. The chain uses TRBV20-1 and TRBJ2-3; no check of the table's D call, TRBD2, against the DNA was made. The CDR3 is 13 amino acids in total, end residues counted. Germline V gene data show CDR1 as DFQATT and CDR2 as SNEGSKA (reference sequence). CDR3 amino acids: CSTSKGKADPLYL.

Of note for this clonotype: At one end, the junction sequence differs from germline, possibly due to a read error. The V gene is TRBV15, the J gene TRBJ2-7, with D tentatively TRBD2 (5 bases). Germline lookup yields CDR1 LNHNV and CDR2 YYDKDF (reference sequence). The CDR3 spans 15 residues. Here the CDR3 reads CATSSRLTSSYEQYF. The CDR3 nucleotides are TGTGCCACTAGCAGCAGACTAACCTCCTCCTACGAGCAGTACTTC.

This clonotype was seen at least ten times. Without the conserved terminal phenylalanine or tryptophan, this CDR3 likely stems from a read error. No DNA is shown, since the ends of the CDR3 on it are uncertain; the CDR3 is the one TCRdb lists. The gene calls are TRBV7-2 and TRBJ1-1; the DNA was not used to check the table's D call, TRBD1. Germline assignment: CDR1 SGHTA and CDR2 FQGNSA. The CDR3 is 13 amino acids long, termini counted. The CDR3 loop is CASSLGGTGFASL.

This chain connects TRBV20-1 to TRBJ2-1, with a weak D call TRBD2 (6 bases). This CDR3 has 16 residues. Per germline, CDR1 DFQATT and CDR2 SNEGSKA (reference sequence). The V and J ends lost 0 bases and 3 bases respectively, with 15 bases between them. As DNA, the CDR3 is TGCAGTGCTAGAGATCTGAGTAGCGGAGACTACAATGAGCAGTTCTTC. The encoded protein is CSARDLSSGDYNEQFF.

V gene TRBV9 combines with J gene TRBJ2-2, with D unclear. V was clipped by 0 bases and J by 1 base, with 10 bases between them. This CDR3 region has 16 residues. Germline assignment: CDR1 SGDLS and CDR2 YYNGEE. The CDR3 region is CASSVDWTVNTGELFF. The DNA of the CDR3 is TGTGCCAGCAGCGTAGACTGGACCGTGAACACCGGGGAGCTGTTTTTT.

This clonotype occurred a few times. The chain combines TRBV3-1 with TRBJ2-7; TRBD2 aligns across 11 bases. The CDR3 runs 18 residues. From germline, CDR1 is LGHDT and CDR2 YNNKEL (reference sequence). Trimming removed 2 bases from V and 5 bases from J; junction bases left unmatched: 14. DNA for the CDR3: TGTGCCAGCAGCCAACCTAGGACTAGCGGGCCGTTCCCCCACGAGCAGTACTTC. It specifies CASSQPRTSGPFPHEQYF.

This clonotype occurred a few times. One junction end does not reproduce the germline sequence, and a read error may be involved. The CDR3 region has the DNA TGCAGCGCTAGGGACCCCTCTAAATCCCCCTCCTATGAGCAGTACTTC. Its translation: CSARDPSKSPSYEQYF. The chain uses TRBV20-1 and TRBJ2-7, with D tentatively TRBD1 or TRBD2 (5 bases each). The germline CDR1 and CDR2 sequences are DFQATT and SNEGSKA (reference sequence). CDR3 size: 16 residues.

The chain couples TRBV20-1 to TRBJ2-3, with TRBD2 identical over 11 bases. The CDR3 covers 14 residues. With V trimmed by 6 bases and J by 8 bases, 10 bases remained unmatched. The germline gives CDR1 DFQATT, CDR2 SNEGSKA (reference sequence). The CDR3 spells CSASTSGSRGTQYF. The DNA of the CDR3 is TGCAGTGCGTCCACTAGCGGGAGTCGGGGTACGCAGTATTTT.

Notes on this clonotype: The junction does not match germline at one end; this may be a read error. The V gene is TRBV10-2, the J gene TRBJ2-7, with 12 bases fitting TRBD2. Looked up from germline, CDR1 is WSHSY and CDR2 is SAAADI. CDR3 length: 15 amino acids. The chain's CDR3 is CAGSQTSGRINEQYF. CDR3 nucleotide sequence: TGCGCCGGCAGCCAAACTAGCGGGAGGATCAACGAGCAGTACTTC.

CDR3 sequence: CASSGRVFEKLFF. The CDR3 nucleotides are TGTGCCAGCAGCGGCAGGGTGTTCGAAAAACTGTTTTTT. J is TRBJ1-4 and V is TRBV21-1; TRBD1 is the table's D call and was not checked against the DNA. TRBV21-1 is labeled a pseudogene. The CDR3 extends over 13 amino acids.

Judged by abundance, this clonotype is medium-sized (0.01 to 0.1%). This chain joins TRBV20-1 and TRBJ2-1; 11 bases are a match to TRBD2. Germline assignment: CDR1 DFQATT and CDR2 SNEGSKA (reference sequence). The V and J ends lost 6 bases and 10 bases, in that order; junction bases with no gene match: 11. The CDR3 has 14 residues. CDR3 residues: CSAMGLAENMEQFF. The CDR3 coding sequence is TGCAGTGCCATGGGACTAGCGGAAAATATGGAGCAGTTCTTC.

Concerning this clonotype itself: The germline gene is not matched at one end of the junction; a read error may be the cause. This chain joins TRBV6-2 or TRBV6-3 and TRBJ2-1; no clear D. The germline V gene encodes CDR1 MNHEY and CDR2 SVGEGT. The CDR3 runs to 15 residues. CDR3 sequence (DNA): TGTGCCGGCAGTTACTCCAGTGAGTACAATAGTGAGCAGTTCTTC. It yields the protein CAGSYSSEYNSEQFF.

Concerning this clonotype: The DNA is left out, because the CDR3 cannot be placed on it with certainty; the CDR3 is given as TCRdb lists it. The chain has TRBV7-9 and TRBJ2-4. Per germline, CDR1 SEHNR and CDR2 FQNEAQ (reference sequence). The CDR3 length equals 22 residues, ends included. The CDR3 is CASSIYLCSVEDPKIAKNIQYF.